Sequencing of this T cell receptor (beta chain) was carried out in a study of CD8 T cells in ankylosing spondylitis. Study-wide results and caveats: In ankylosing spondylitis blood, a motif of 7 to 9 highly homologous TCR beta variants appeared characteristic. Significant enrichment of disease-linked clones was reported in matched ankylosing spondylitis synovial fluid. Reactive arthritis synovial fluid and blood were previously reported to contain some motif variants.

A quantitative 5'-RACE method, one with molecular barcodes, was used to make TCR beta libraries. TCRdb re-derived calls from the 5' RACE reads in MiXCR, one entry per CDR3 protein. The data show over 700,000 distinct CDR3 sequences, with over 15% seen just once and roughly a fifth held by the top ten. On this clonotype: What it recognizes is unknown.

V lost 2 bases and J 5 bases, leaving 11 bases between the germline ends. Germline V gene lookup returns CDR1 SGHRS and CDR2 YFSETQ. The CDR3 is 15 amino acids. This chain connects TRBV5-1 to TRBJ1-6; maybe TRBD1 (6 bases). The sequence came from a male donor with ankylosing spondylitis. Sequencing used blood, either unsorted or a sorted T cell fraction (not recorded which). CDR3 sequence reads: CASSLGGLDNSPLHF. CDR3 nucleotides: TGCGCCAGCAGCTTAGGGGGTTTGGATAATTCACCCCTCCACTTT.